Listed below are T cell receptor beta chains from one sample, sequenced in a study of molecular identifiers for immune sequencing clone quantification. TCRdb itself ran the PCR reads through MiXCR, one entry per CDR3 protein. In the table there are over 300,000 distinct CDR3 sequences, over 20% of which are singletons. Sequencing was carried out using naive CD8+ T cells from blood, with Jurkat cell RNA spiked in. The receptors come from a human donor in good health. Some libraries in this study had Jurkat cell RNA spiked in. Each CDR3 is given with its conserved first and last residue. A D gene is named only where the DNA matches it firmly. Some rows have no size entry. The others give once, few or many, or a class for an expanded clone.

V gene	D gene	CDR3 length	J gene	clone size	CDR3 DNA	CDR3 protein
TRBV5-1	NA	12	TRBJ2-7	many	TGCGCCAGCAGCTTGAACGGGGTCGAGCAGTACTTC	CASSLNGVEQYF
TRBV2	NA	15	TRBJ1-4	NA	TGTGCCAACAGTGATATGGGAAAGGATGGTGAAAAACTGTTTTTT	CANSDMGKDGEKLFF
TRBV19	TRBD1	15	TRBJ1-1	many	TGTGCCAGTACCCTAGGACAGGGTGTTTTTCCTGAAGCTTTCTTT	CASTLGQGVFPEAFF
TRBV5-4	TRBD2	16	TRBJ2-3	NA	TGTGCCAGCAGCTTGGATGGGCGGGGGATGACAGATACGCAGTATTTT	CASSLDGRGMTDTQYF
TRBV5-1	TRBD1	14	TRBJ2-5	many	TGCGCCAGCAGCCTAGGACAGGGGAGAGAGACCCAGTACTTC	CASSLGQGRETQYF
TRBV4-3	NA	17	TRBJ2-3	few	TGCGCCAGCAGCCAAGAGCGGGTTCCCTCCTACACAGATACGCAGTATTTT	CASSQERVPSYTDTQYF
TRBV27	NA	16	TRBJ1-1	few	TGTGCCAGCAGTTTTAGACCATGGGGGGCCGGCACTGAAGCTTTCTTT	CASSFRPWGAGTEAFF
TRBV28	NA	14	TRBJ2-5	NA	TGTGCCAGCAGTTTTACAGGGTTTCAAGAGACCCAGTACTTC	CASSFTGFQETQYF
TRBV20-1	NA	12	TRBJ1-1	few	TGCAGTGCTAGAGGGGAGGGCACTGAAGCTCTCTTT	CSARGEGTEALF
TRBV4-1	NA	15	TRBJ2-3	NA	TGCGCCAGCAGCCAGATCGCCAGGGGCGCAGATACGCAGTATTTT	CASSQIARGADTQYF
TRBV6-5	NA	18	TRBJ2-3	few	TGTGCCAGCAGGTCGGGACGGGAGAGTGTCTCTAGCACAGATACGCAGTATTTT	CASRSGRESVSSTDTQYF
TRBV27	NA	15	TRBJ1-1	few	TGTGCCAGCAGTTGGGGGGTCTCCATGGGCACTGAAGCTTTCTTT	CASSWGVSMGTEAFF
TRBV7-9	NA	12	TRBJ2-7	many	TGTGCCAGCAGCTTCAGTGGTGGAGAGCAGTACTTC	CASSFSGGEQYF
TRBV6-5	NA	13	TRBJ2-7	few	TGTGCCAGCAGTTACTCTTGGGGGCTTGAGCAGTACTTC	CASSYSWGLEQYF
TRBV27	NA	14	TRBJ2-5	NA	TGTGCCAGCAGTCCAAGACAGGCTCGAGAGACCCAGTACTTC	CASSPRQARETQYF
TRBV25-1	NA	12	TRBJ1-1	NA	TGTGCCAGCAGTAACTTCAACACTGAAGCTTTCTTT	CASSNFNTEAFF
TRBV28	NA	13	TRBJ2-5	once	TGTGCCAGCAGGTTTGGACTTCAAGAGACCCAGTACTTC	CASRFGLQETQYF
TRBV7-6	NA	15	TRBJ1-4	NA	TGTGCCAGCAGCTTATCGGCAGCCGAAAATGAAAAACTGTTTTTT	CASSLSAAENEKLFF
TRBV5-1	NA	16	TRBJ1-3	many	TGCGCCAGCAGCTGGGACACCCGGAGCTCTGGAAACACCATATATTTT	CASSWDTRSSGNTIYF
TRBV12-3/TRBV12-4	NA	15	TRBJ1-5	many	TGTGCCAGCAGTGCTATAGAGAATAGCAATCAGCCCCAGCATTTT	CASSAIENSNQPQHF
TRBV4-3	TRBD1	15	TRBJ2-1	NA	TGCGCCAGCAGGAGAGACAGGGGTGCGTACAATGAGCAGCTCTTC	CASRRDRGAYNEQLF
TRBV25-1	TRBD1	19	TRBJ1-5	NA	TGTGCCAGCAGGAAGCTTCGGGACAGGGTAATTCCTATTCGCCAGCCCCAGCATTTT	CASRKLRDRVIPIRQPQHF
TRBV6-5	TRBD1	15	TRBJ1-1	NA	TGTGCCAGCAGTTACTCTAGGGGGACAGTGATGGAGGCTTTCTTT	CASSYSRGTVMEAFF
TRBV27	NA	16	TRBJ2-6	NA	TGTGCCAGCAGTTTGACGGGGGCGCGTGGGGCCAACGTCCTGACTTTC	CASSLTGARGANVLTF
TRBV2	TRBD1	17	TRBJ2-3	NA	TGTGTCAGCAGTAAGAAACCGGACAGGCCTAGCACAGATACGCAGTATTTT	CVSSKKPDRPSTDTQYF
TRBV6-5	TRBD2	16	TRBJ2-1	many	TGTGCCAGCAGTTACTCCCCAGGAGGGAGGGCCGGGGAGCAGTTCTTC	CASSYSPGGRAGEQFF
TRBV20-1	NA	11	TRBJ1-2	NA	TGCAGTGCTGTCGATAACCATGGCTACACCTTC	CSAVDNHGYTF
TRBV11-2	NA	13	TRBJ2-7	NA	TGTGCCAGCAGCTTAATCGTGTTGGCCGAGCAGTACTTC	CASSLIVLAEQYF
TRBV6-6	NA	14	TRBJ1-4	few	TGTGCCGCGAGTTGGGGCATAACTAATGAAAAACTGTTTTTT	CAASWGITNEKLFF
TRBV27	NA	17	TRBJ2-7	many	TGTGCCAGCAGTTTATTACAGGTCCAGCATGTAGGGGACGAGCAGTACTTC	CASSLLQVQHVGDEQYF
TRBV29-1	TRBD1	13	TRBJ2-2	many	TGCAGCGTACATACAGGGGCGGCCGGGGAGCTGTTTTTT	CSVHTGAAGELFF
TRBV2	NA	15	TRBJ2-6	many	TGTGCCAGCAGAGGCTCATACTCTGGGGCCAACGTCCTGACTTTC	CASRGSYSGANVLTF
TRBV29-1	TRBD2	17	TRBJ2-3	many	TGCAGCGTGGATCAACGACTAGCGGGAACCCCCACAGATACGCAGTATTTT	CSVDQRLAGTPTDTQYF
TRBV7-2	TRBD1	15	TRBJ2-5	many	TGTGCCAGCAGCCCCTGGACAGGGGGACAAGAGACCCAGTACTTC	CASSPWTGGQETQYF